This is a list of T cell receptor beta chains from one sample in a study of blood T cell repertoires in COVID-19. Repertoires were generated with immunoSEQ multiplex PCR, while TCRdb's copy carries only in-frame clones and drops some. The sample shows around 150,000 clones, approximately 82% of them seen only once. The sequencing sample was made of peripheral blood. All receptors come from a woman of 80 years or more with acute or convalescent COVID-19. Each CDR3 is given with its conserved first and last residue. The D gene is left open where the match is weak. Not every row has a clone size; where given, it reads once, few, many or a size class.

D gene,clone size,J gene,V gene,CDR3 protein,CDR3 DNA
.,.,TRBJ1-5,TRBV6-5,CASSPRGGGNQPQHF,TGTGCCAGCAGTCCGCGCGGGGGCGGCAATCAGCCCCAGCATTTT
.,.,TRBJ2-3,TRBV5-1,CASSDLGDTQYF,TGCGCCAGCAGCGACCTAGGAGATACGCAGTATTTT
TRBD1,.,TRBJ1-1,TRBV9,CASSGKTGKNTEAFF,TGTGCCAGCAGCGGGAAGACAGGGAAGAACACTGAAGCTTTCTTT
TRBD1,.,TRBJ1-1,TRBV5-6,CASSWDRATEAFF,TGTGCCAGCAGCTGGGACAGGGCCACTGAAGCTTTCTTT
TRBD2,.,TRBJ2-3,TRBV30,CALTSGRAGGTDTQYF,TGTGCCTTGACTAGCGGGAGGGCCGGGGGGACAGATACGCAGTATTTT
.,once,TRBJ2-5,TRBV5-8,CASSLSQRGETQYF,TGTGCCAGCAGCCTCAGCCAGCGAGGCGAGACCCAGTACTTC
.,.,TRBJ2-3,TRBV2,CASSGLFTDTQYF,TGTGCCAGCAGTGGCCTATTCACAGATACGCAGTATTTT
.,.,TRBJ2-7,TRBV2,CASRRELATYEQYF,TGTGCCAGCAGGAGAGAACTAGCCACCTACGAGCAGTACTTC
.,.,TRBJ1-2,TRBV30,CAWSLDSYGYTF,TGTGCCTGGAGCTTAGACAGCTATGGCTACACCTTC
TRBD2,.,TRBJ2-7,TRBV6-5,CASTPGTGGYEQYF,TGTGCCAGCACCCCAGGGACGGGGGGCTACGAGCAGTACTTC
.,.,TRBJ2-7,TRBV21-1,CASSQGGLADVDTYEQYF,TGTGCCAGCAGTCAGGGGGGACTAGCGGATGTAGACACCTACGAGCAGTACTTC
.,.,TRBJ2-1,TRBV9,CASSVVSGYNEQFF,TGTGCCAGCAGCGTAGTGAGCGGCTACAATGAGCAGTTCTTC
TRBD2,few,TRBJ2-7,TRBV7-2,CASSPGRGREQYF,TGTGCCAGCAGCCCCGGGAGGGGAAGAGAGCAGTACTTC
.,.,TRBJ2-3,TRBV7-9,CASSLGQGGTDTQYF,TGTGCCAGCAGCTTAGGGCAGGGCGGCACAGATACGCAGTATTTT
TRBD1,.,TRBJ1-5,TRBV2,CASRGQGMDQPQHF,TGTGCCAGCAGGGGACAGGGGATGGATCAGCCCCAGCATTTT
TRBD2,.,TRBJ2-1,TRBV29-1,CSLTSGRGNEQFF,TGCAGCCTGACTAGCGGGAGGGGAAATGAGCAGTTCTTC
TRBD1,.,TRBJ2-7,TRBV19,CASSIKPPTGTGDSYEQYF,TGTGCCAGTAGTATAAAACCTCCCACCGGGACAGGGGACTCCTACGAGCAGTACTTC
.,.,TRBJ1-1,TRBV5-1,CASSLDTNTEAFF,TGCGCCAGCAGCTTGGACACGAACACTGAAGCTTTCTTT
TRBD2,.,TRBJ2-5,TRBV30,CAWSIGLAGGQETQYF,TGTGCCTGGAGTATCGGACTAGCGGGAGGGCAAGAGACCCAGTACTTC
TRBD1,.,TRBJ2-7,TRBV9,CASSVGGQGGYEQYF,TGTGCCAGCAGCGTAGGGGGACAGGGGGGCTACGAGCAGTACTTC
.,few,TRBJ1-5,TRBV30,CAWSFKGVQPQHF,TGTGCCTGGAGTTTCAAGGGGGTTCAGCCCCAGCATTTT
TRBD2,once,TRBJ2-1,TRBV9,CASTTLAGGYNEQFF,TGTGCCAGCACCACCTTAGCGGGAGGGTACAATGAGCAGTTCTTC
.,.,TRBJ2-1,TRBV7-9,CASSGQNNNEQFF,TGTGCCAGCTCCGGACAGAATAACAATGAGCAGTTCTTC
.,.,TRBJ2-3,TRBV7-9,CASSHAGALSTDTQYF,TGTGCCAGCAGCCATGCAGGCGCGTTGAGCACAGATACGCAGTATTTT
TRBD1,.,TRBJ1-2,TRBV18,CASSPSGTGMAGYTF,TGTGCCAGCTCACCTTCAGGGACAGGGATGGCTGGCTACACCTTC
TRBD1,.,TRBJ1-2,TRBV4-3,CASSQDSWDRAGYTF,TGCGCCAGCAGCCAAGATAGTTGGGACAGGGCTGGCTACACCTTC
.,.,TRBJ1-2,TRBV4-3,CASSQDPQQTDGYTF,TGCGCCAGCAGCCAAGATCCACAGCAGACCGACGGCTACACCTTC
.,.,TRBJ2-7,TRBV15,CATSTGRSYEQYF,TGTGCCACCAGCACAGGGAGGTCCTACGAGCAGTACTTC
TRBD2,once,TRBJ2-1,TRBV5-6,CASSLLAGLYNEQFF,TGTGCCAGCAGCTTACTAGCGGGGCTTTACAATGAGCAGTTCTTC